What follows is one T cell receptor (beta chain) and its context. This record comes from a study of blood T cell repertoires in COVID-19. Study details: The United States, Italy and Spain supplied acute and convalescent COVID-19 samples.

Source study methods: Quantification of nucleated cells was approximated via reference gene primer amplification. Assay: immunoSEQ multiplex PCR; the TCRdb copy retains only in-frame clones and omits some. V and J calls and clone size are given by that table; D and trimming were obtained from the DNA. The table has roughly 150,000 clones, roughly 81% seen once. V dropped 2 bases and J dropped 5 bases, with 18 bases sitting between them. The CDR3 runs to 16 residues. Germline assignment: CDR1 MNHEY and CDR2 SVGAGI. A Seattle source enrolled patients during active infection and followed them longitudinally.

The sample was peripheral blood. This receptor was obtained from a woman between 50 and 59 years old with COVID-19, enrolled during active disease. The V gene is TRBV6-5, the J gene TRBJ2-5, with D possibly matching TRBD1 (8 bases). Written as DNA, the CDR3 is TGTGCCAGCAGTTACCCCAGGGGGCCCGGGGGGGAGACCCAGTACTTC. It is translated as CASSYPRGPGGETQYF.